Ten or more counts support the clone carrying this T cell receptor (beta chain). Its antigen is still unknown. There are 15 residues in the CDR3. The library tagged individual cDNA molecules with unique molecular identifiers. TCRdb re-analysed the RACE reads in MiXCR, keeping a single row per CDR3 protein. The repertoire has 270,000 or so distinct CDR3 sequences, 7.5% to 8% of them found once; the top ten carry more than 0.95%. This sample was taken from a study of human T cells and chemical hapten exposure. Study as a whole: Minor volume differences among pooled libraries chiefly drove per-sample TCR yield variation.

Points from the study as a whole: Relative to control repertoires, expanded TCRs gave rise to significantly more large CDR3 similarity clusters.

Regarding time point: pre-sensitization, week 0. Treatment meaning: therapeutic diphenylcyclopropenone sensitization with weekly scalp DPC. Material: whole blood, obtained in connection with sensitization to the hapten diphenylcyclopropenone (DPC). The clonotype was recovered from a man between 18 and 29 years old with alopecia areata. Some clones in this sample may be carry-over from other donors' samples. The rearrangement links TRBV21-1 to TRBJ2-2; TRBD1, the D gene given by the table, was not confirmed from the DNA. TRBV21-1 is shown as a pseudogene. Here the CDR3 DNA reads TGTGCCAGCAGCCCCCGGGACAGGGACGAACGGGAGCTGTTTTTT. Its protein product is CASSPRDRDERELFF.